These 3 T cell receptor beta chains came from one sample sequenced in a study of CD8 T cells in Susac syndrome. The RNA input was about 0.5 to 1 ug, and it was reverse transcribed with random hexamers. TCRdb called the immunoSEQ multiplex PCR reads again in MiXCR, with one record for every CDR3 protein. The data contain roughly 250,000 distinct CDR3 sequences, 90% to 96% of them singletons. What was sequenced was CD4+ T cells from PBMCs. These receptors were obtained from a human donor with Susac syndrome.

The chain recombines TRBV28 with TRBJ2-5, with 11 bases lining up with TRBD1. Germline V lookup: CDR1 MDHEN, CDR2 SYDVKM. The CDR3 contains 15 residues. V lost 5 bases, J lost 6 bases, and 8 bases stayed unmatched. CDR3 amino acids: CASSKRTGGGKTQYF. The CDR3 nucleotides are TGTGCCAGCAGTAAAAGGACAGGGGGCGGGAAGACCCAGTACTTC. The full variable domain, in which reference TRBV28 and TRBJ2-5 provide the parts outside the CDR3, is DVKVTQSSRYLVKRTGEKVFLECVQDMDHENMFWYRQDPGLGLRLIYFSYDVKMKEKGDIPEGYSVSREKKERFSLILESASTNQTSMYLCASSKRTGGGKTQYFGPGTRLLVL.

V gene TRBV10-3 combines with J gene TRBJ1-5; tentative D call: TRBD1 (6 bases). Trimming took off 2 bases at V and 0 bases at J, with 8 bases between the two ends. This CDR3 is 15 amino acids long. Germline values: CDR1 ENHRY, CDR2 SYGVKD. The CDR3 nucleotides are TGTGCCATCAGTGAGGGGACATCTAGCAATCAGCCCCAGCATTTT. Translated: CAISEGTSSNQPQHF.

The CDR3 sequence: CSVGATGELFF. For the CDR3, the DNA is TGCAGCGTAGGGGCAACCGGGGAGCTGTTTTTT. This chain connects TRBV29-1 to TRBJ2-2; a possible D gene is TRBD1 (5 bases). In germline, CDR1 is SQVTM, CDR2 ANQGSEA. The CDR3 is made up of 11 amino acids. V shed 6 bases and J shed 5 bases, with 7 bases lying between them.